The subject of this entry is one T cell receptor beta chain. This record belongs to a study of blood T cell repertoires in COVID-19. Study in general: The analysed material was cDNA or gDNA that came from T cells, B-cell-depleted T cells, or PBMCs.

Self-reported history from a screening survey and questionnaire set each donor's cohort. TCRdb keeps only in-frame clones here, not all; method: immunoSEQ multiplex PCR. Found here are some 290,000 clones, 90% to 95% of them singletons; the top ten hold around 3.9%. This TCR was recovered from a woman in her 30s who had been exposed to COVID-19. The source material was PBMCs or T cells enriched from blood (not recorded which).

CDR3: CASTLGGGSGTEAFF. The CDR3 coding sequence is TGTGCCAGCACCCTGGGGGGGGGCTCCGGCACTGAAGCTTTCTTT. The rearrangement joins TRBV2 to TRBJ1-1; maybe TRBD1 (6 bases). The CDR3 consists of 15 residues. V was clipped by 7 bases and J by 4 bases, with 19 bases between them. The germline CDR1 and CDR2 sequences are SNHLY and FYNNEI.